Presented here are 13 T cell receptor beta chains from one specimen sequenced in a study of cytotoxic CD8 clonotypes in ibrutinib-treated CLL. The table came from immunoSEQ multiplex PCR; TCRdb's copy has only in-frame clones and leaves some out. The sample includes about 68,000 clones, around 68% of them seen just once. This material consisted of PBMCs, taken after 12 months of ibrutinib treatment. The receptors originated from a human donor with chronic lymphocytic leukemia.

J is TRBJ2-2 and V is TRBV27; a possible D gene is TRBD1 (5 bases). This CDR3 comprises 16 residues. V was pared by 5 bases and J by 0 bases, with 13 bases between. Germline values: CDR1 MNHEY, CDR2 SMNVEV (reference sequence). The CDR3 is CASSPDRLANTGELFF. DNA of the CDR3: TGTGCCAGCAGTCCCGACAGACTCGCGAACACCGGGGAGCTGTTTTTT.

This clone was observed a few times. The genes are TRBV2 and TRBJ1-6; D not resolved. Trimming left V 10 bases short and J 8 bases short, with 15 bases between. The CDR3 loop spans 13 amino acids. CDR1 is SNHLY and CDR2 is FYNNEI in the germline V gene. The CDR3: CATMQVGDSPLHF. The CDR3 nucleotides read TGTGCCACGATGCAGGTTGGGGATTCACCCCTCCACTTT.

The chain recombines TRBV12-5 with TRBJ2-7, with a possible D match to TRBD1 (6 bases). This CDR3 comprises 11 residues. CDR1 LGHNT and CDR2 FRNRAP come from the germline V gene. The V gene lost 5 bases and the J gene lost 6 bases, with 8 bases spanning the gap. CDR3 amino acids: CASGQGSEQYF. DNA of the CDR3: TGTGCTAGTGGTCAGGGGAGCGAGCAGTACTTC. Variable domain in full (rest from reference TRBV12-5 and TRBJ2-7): DARVTQTPRHKVTEMGQEVTMRCQPILGHNTVFWYRQTMMQGLELLAYFRNRAPLDDSGMPKDRFSAEMPDATLATLKIQPSEPRDSAVYFCASGQGSEQYFGPGTRLTVT.

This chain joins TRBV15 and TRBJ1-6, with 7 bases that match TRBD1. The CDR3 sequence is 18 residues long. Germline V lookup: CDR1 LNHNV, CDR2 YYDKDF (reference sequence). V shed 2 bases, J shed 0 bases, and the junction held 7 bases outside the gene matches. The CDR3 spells CATSRRVRGSSYNSPLHF. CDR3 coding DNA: TGTGCCACCAGCAGACGGGTCAGGGGGAGCTCCTATAATTCACCCCTCCACTTT.

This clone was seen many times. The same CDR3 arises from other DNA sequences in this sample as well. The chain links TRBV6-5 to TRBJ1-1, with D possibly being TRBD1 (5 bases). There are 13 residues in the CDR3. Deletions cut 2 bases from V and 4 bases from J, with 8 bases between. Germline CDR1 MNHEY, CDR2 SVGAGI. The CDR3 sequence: CASSYLGGTEAFF. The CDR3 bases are TGTGCCAGCAGTTACCTCGGGGGCACTGAAGCTTTCTTT.

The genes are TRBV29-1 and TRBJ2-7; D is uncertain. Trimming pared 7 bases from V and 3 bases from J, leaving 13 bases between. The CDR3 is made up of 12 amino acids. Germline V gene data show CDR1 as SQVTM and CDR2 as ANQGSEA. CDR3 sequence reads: CSASPDSYEQYF. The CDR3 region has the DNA TGCAGCGCCTCGCCGGATAGCTACGAGCAGTACTTC.

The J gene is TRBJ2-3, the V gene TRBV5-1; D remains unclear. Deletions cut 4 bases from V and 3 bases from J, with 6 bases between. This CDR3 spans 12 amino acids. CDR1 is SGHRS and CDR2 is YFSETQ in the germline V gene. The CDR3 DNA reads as TGCGCCAGCAGCCGTACTACAGATACGCAGTATTTT. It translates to CASSRTTDTQYF.

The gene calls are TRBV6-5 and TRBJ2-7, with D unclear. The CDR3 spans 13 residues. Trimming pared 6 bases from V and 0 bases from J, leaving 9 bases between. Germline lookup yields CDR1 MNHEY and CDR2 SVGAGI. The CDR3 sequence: CASSPAISYEQYF. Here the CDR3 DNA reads TGTGCCAGCAGCCCAGCGATCTCCTACGAGCAGTACTTC.

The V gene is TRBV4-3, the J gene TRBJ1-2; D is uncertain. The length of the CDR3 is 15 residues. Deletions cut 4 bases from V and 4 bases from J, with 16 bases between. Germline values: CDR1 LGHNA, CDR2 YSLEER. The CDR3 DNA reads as TGCGCCAGCAGCCCCGAAGGGAGGGAACTCTATGGCTACACCTTC. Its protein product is CASSPEGRELYGYTF.

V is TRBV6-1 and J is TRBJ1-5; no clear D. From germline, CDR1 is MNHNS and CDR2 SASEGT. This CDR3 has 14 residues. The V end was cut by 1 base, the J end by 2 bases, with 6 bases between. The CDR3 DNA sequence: TGTGCCAGCAGTGAAGTTGGTGGCAATCAGCCCCAGCATTTT. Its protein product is CASSEVGGNQPQHF.

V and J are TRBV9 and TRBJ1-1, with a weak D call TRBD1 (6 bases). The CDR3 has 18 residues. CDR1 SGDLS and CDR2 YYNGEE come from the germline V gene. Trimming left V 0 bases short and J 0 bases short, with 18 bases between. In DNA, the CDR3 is TGTGCCAGCAGCGTAGGCTCCTCTCTACAGGGCTTGAACACTGAAGCTTTCTTT. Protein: CASSVGSSLQGLNTEAFF.

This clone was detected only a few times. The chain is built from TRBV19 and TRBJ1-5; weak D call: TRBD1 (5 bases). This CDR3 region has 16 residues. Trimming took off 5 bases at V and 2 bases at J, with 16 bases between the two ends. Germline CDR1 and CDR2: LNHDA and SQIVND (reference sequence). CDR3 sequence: CASSAYLRDRNQPQHF. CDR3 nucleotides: TGTGCCAGTAGTGCCTACCTCAGGGACCGCAATCAGCCCCAGCATTTT.

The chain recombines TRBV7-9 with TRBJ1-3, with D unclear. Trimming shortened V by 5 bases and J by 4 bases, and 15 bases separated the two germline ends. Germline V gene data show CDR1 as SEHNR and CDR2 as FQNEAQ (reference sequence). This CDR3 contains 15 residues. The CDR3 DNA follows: TGTGCCAGCAGCCCAAAGCTGAGGGAAGGAAACACCATATATTTT. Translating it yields CASSPKLREGNTIYF.